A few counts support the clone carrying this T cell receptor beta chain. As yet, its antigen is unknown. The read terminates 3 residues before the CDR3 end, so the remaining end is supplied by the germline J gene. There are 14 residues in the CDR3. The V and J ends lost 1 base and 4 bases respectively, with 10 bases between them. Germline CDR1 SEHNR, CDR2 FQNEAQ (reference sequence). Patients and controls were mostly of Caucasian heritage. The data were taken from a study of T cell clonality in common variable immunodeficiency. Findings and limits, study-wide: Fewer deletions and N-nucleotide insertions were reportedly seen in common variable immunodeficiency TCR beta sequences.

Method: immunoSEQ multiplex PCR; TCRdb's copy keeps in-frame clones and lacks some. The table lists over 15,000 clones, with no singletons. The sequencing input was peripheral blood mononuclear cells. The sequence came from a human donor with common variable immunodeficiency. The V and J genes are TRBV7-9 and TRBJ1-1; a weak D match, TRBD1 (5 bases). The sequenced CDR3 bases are TGTGCCAGCAGCTTAGGGGCAGGGAGCACTGAA. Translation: CASSLGAGSTE. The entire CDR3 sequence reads CASSLGAGSTEAFF.